Below are 2 T cell receptor beta chains sequenced from a single sample in a study of spatial heterogeneity in lung cancer. General study points: Mutation tallies in tumors tracked expanded intratumoral alpha and beta TCR counts.

TCRdb passed the 5' RACE reads through MiXCR, listing each CDR3 protein once. Among tens of thousands of distinct CDR3 sequences listed, 15% to 20% were seen once. The antigens of these receptors remain unknown. Time point of the sample: sample taken at primary tumor resection. Material: lung tumor tissue, obtained at surgery. Receptor source: a female donor with early-stage non-small cell lung cancer.

This chain uses TRBV12-3 or TRBV12-4 with TRBJ2-5; unclear D gene. This CDR3 has 13 amino acids. V lost 5 bases to trimming and J lost 5 bases, with 12 bases between them. CDR3 sequence: CASSLNGVETQYF. In DNA, the CDR3 is TGTGCCAGCAGTCTAAATGGGGTGGAGACCCAGTACTTC.

To note about this clonotype: One end of the junction varies from germline; a read error may be responsible. V is TRBV7-8 and J is TRBJ2-5, with TRBD1 identical over 7 bases. The CDR3 covers 14 residues. CDR1 and CDR2 from the germline V gene are SGHVS and FQNEAQ. The CDR3 spells CDSSFGSDRETQYF. The CDR3 DNA is TGTGACAGCAGCTTTGGGTCGGACAGGGAGACCCAGTACTTC.